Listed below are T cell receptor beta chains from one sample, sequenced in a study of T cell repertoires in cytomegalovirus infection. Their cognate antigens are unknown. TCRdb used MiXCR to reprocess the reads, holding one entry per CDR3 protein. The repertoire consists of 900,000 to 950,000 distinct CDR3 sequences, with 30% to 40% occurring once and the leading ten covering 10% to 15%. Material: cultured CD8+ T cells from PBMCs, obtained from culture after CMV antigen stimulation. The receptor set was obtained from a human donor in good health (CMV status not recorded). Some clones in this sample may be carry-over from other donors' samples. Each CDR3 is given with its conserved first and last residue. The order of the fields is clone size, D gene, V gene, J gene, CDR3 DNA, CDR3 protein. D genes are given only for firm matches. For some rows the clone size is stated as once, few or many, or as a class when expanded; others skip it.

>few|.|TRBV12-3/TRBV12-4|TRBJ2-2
TGTGCCAGCAGTCCCGGGGCCGCCGGGGAGCTGTTTTTT
CASSPGAAGELFF
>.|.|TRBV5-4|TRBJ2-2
TGTGCCAGCAGCTGGATTACAGGGAACACCGGGGAGCTGTTTTTT
CASSWITGNTGELFF
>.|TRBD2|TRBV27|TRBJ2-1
TGTGCCAGCAGTTCCGGGAGGGGAGAGTCCTACAATGAGCAGTTCTTC
CASSSGRGESYNEQFF
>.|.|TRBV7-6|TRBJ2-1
TGTGCTAGCAGCTTTTCCTTGATAAATGAGCAGTTCTTC
CASSFSLINEQFF
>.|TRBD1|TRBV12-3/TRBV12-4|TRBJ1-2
TGTGCCAGCAGTCAGGGGGCGCCGGACTATGGCTACACCTTC
CASSQGAPDYGYTF
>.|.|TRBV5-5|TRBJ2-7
TGTGCCAGCAGCCAACCGACGGAATCCTACGAGCAGTACTTC
CASSQPTESYEQYF
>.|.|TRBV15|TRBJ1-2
TGTCCCACCAAAGATGTAAAGAACTATGGCTACACCTTC
CPTKDVKNYGYTF
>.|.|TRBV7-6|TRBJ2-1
TGTGCCAGCAGCTTAGATGCTAGCCACTCCTACAATGAGCAGTTCTTC
CASSLDASHSYNEQFF
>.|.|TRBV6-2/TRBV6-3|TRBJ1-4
TGTGCCAGCAGTTACCCAGGTGTTGAAAAACTGTTTTTT
CASSYPGVEKLFF
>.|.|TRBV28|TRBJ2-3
TGTGCCAGCAGTACCCTGAGGACACCTAGCACAGATACGCAGTATTTT
CASSTLRTPSTDTQYF
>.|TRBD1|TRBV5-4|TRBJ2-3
TGTGCCAGCAGCTCCGTGGGACAGGGACGGGCAGATACGCAGTATTTT
CASSSVGQGRADTQYF
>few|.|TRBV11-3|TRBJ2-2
TGTGCCAGCAGCTTAGAATCGGGGCGCAGCACCGGGGAGCTGTTTTTT
CASSLESGRSTGELFF
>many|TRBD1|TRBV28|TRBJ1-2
TGTGCCAGCAGTTTATTCGGACAGGGAGGATCTGGCTACACCTTC
CASSLFGQGGSGYTF
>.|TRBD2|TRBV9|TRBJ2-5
TGTGCCAGCAGCGTAGCTAAAGGAGCGGGGCAAGAGACCCAGTACTTC
CASSVAKGAGQETQYF
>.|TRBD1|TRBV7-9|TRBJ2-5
TGTGCCAGCAGCCCCTCAGGGACAGGGGCCAGGGAGACCCAGTACTTC
CASSPSGTGARETQYF
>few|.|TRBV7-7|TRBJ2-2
TGTGCTAGCAGCTCCCATGTGGCCGGGGAGCTGTTTTTT
CASSSHVAGELFF
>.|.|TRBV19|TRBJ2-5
TGTGCCAGTAGTACCCTGGACAGCCAAGAGACCCAGTACTTC
CASSTLDSQETQYF
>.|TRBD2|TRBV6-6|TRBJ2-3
TGTGCCAGCAGTTACTCGATTAGCGGGGGCCTCACAGATACGCAGTATTTT
CASSYSISGGLTDTQYF
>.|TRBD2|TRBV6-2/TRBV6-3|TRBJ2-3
TGTGCCAGCAGGCCTCTAGCGGGGGCCGACACAGATACGCAGTATTTT
CASRPLAGADTDTQYF
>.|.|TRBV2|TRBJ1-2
TGTGCCAGCCCGGGGCCTAACTATGGCTACACCTTC
CASPGPNYGYTF
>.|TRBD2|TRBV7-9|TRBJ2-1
TGTGCCAGCATCCACACCGGGAGCGGGGGGAGATACAATGAGCAGTTCTTC
CASIHTGSGGRYNEQFF
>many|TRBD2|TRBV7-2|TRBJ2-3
TGTGCCAGCGGGCCTGTGGGCGGGGGGGAGTCAGATACGCAGTATTTT
CASGPVGGGESDTQYF
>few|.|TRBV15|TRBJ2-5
TGTGCCACCAGCAGAGAAAGGGTCGTCCAAGAGACCCAGTACTTC
CATSRERVVQETQYF
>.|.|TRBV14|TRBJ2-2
TGTGCCAGCAGCCAATTGCGGTGGGCAGGCGGAACCGGGGAGCTGTTTTTT
CASSQLRWAGGTGELFF
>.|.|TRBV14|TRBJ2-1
TGTGTCAGCAGCCAATGGACAGTCAATGAGCAGTTCTTC
CVSSQWTVNEQFF
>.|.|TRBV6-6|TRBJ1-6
TGTGCCAGCAGTTACAATCCGACAGGTCATAATTCACCCCTCCACTTT
CASSYNPTGHNSPLHF